Detailed here is one TCR beta chain. Per the germline V gene, CDR1 is SGHAT and CDR2 is FQNNGV. With 5 bases clipped from V and 4 bases from J, the junction kept 8 bases outside the gene matches. CDR3 size: 14 residues. This record comes from a study of tumor T cells in aggressive B-cell lymphoma. Profiling relied on immunoSEQ multiplex PCR, and the TCRdb table lists in-frame clones only, not all of them. This repertoire shows 5,900 or so clones, approximately 79% found once; its top ten account for roughly 2.9%. Sequencing input: tumor tissue. This sequence was found in an adult with diffuse large B cell lymphoma. The rearrangement joins TRBV11-2 to TRBJ2-7, with 7 bases matching TRBD2. The CDR3 sequence is CASSPGLVSYEQYF. DNA of the CDR3: TGTGCCAGCAGCCCTGGACTAGTTTCGTACGAGCAGTACTTC.